This is a list of T cell receptor beta chains from one sample in a study of early T cells in non-severe SARS-CoV-2 infection. MiXCR was run by TCRdb on the 5' RACE reads, yielding one entry per CDR3 protein. The data contain tens of thousands of distinct CDR3 sequences, 10% to 15% of them singletons. Material: whole blood. The receptor source for this set is an adult who was a healthcare worker with PCR-confirmed SARS-CoV-2 infection or an uninfected control (not recorded which). Each CDR3 is given with its conserved first and last residue. The order of the fields is D gene, clone size, V gene, J gene, CDR3 DNA, CDR3 protein. The D gene is left open where the match is weak. Clone size is stated in some rows and not others, as once, few, many or a class when expanded.

>TRBD1|few|TRBV2|TRBJ1-1
TGTGCCAGCAGTGAAGTAGGGACAGGGCTCACTGAAGCTTTCTTT
CASSEVGTGLTEAFF
>TRBD2|few|TRBV7-2|TRBJ2-1
TGTGCCAGCAGACGAGCGGGAGATGAGCAGTTCTTC
CASRRAGDEQFF
>.|.|TRBV7-9|TRBJ1-1
TGTGCCAGCAGCTCCGATGTGAACACTGAAGCTTTCTTT
CASSSDVNTEAFF
>TRBD2|many|TRBV7-2|TRBJ2-7
TGTGCCAGCAGCTTAGCGGCGGGGGGACCCGAGCAGTACTTC
CASSLAAGGPEQYF
>.|.|TRBV6-5|TRBJ2-3
TGTGCCAGCAGCTCCCGCCAGGGGGGTACGCAGTATTTT
CASSSRQGGTQYF
>.|few|TRBV29-1|TRBJ1-5
TGCAGCGTTGTTTTGGGCAATCAGCCCCAGCATTTT
CSVVLGNQPQHF
>TRBD2|few|TRBV4-3|TRBJ2-7
TGCGCCAGCAGCCAAGCTCGGACTAGCGTTTACGAGCAGTACTTC
CASSQARTSVYEQYF
>TRBD1|few|TRBV29-1|TRBJ1-2
TGCAGCGTTGCCCGGACAGGGGGAATCTATGGCTACACCTTC
CSVARTGGIYGYTF
>.|many|TRBV20-1|TRBJ1-2
TGCAGTGCTTCACAGCTCTATGGCTACACCTTC
CSASQLYGYTF
>TRBD2|many|TRBV7-6|TRBJ2-1
TGTGCCAGCAGCTTAGCGGTCAAGCGGGAGGGGAATGAGCAGTTCTTC
CASSLAVKREGNEQFF
>TRBD2|.|TRBV11-2|TRBJ2-3
TGTGCCACCAGCTTATCGGGAGGAGGTTTTCGGGGAGATACGCAGTATTTT
CATSLSGGGFRGDTQYF
>.|.|TRBV9|TRBJ2-5
TGTGCCAGCAGCGTAGCCCCAGTACCCCAAGAGACCCAGTACTTC
CASSVAPVPQETQYF
>.|.|TRBV7-9|TRBJ1-1
TGTGCCAGCAGCTGGATGGGGTCCCATCCGAACACTGAAGCTTTCTTT
CASSWMGSHPNTEAFF
>TRBD1|.|TRBV4-2|TRBJ2-7
TGTGCCAGCAGCCAAGGGGACAGGGTAGCCTACGAGCAGTACTTC
CASSQGDRVAYEQYF
>.|.|TRBV19|TRBJ2-1
TGTGCCAGTAGTTTAGATCGCTATTCCTACAATGAGCAGTTCTTC
CASSLDRYSYNEQFF
>.|.|TRBV10-3|TRBJ2-1
TGTGCCAGCGCTGTTGCTAGTCTAAATGAGCAGTTCTTC
CASAVASLNEQFF
>TRBD2|few|TRBV6-5|TRBJ2-1
TGTGCCAGCAGCACCGAAGCAGAGGGTCGCGGGAGGGCCCACAATGAGCAGTTCTTC
CASSTEAEGRGRAHNEQFF
>TRBD1|few|TRBV6-6|TRBJ2-1
TGTGCCAGCAGTTACAGGGGGGACAGGGGGAATGAGCAGTTCTTC
CASSYRGDRGNEQFF
>.|many|TRBV7-2|TRBJ1-6
TGTGCCAGCAGCTCACAGACAGGCAGTAATTCACCCCTCCACTTT
CASSSQTGSNSPLHF
>TRBD1|many|TRBV10-3|TRBJ2-1
TGTGCCACCGGACAGGGTTTCGATGAGCAGTTCTTC
CATGQGFDEQFF
>TRBD1|many|TRBV29-1|TRBJ1-6
TGCAGCGCAAGGACAGGCGCCCATAATTCACCCCTCCACTTT
CSARTGAHNSPLHF
>.|many|TRBV20-1|TRBJ1-2
TGCAGTGCAGCGCTAGGGGCCGGGGACTACACCTTC
CSAALGAGDYTF
>.|once|TRBV7-9|TRBJ2-1
TGTGCCAGCAGCTTATCCCGCGGCAATGAGCAGTTCTTC
CASSLSRGNEQFF
>.|few|TRBV20-1|TRBJ1-1
TGCAGTGCTTCGACAAGTCTTGGCACTGAAGCTTTCTTT
CSASTSLGTEAFF
>TRBD1|few|TRBV30|TRBJ1-1
TGTGCCTGGAGCCCCGACAGGGCTGAAGCTTTCTTT
CAWSPDRAEAFF
>.|many|TRBV7-9|TRBJ2-1
TGTGCCAGCAGCGGAGGAGGGATCTCGTACAATGAGCAGTTCTTC
CASSGGGISYNEQFF
>TRBD1|many|TRBV12-3/TRBV12-4|TRBJ2-2
TGTGCCAGCACTCCGGGACAGTATCACGGCGGGGAGCTGTTTTTT
CASTPGQYHGGELFF
>.|few|TRBV7-2|TRBJ2-7
TGTGCCAGCAGCTCCAGCGCAGCTGGAAACTACGAGCAGTACTTC
CASSSSAAGNYEQYF
>TRBD1|many|TRBV6-1|TRBJ1-1
TGTGCCAGCAGTGAACGGACAGGGCTGACCACTGAAGCTTTCTTT
CASSERTGLTTEAFF
>.|few|TRBV11-2|TRBJ1-1
TGTGCCAGCAGCTTTGGGGGGCCTGAAGCTTTCTTT
CASSFGGPEAFF
>.|many|TRBV20-1|TRBJ2-3
TGCAGTGCTAGAGTAGGGCTGTCCACAGATACGCAGTATTTT
CSARVGLSTDTQYF
>.|many|TRBV25-1|TRBJ1-6
TGTGCCAGCACCTCCCAACGGGCAGGGAATTCACCCCTCCACTTT
CASTSQRAGNSPLHF
>.|many|TRBV4-1|TRBJ2-7
TGCGCCAGCAGCCCTCTGGGGACGGGGACCTACGAGCAGTACTTC
CASSPLGTGTYEQYF
>TRBD2|.|TRBV10-3|TRBJ2-5
TGTGCCATCAGGGGACTACTTCAAGAGACCCAGTACTTC
CAIRGLLQETQYF
>TRBD2|many|TRBV9|TRBJ2-3
TGTGCCAGCAGCGTGGGGACTAGCGGAAGCACAGATACGCAGTATTTT
CASSVGTSGSTDTQYF
>.|many|TRBV6-6|TRBJ2-3
TGTGCCAGCAGTTACTCGTGGGCGGAGGGGCAGTATTTT
CASSYSWAEGQYF
>.|.|TRBV12-3/TRBV12-4|TRBJ1-1
TGTGCCAGCAGTTTTTTACCGAACACTGAAGCTTTCTTT
CASSFLPNTEAFF
>.|.|TRBV19|TRBJ2-3
TGTGCCAGTAAAACCTCCTCTAGCACAGATACGCAGTATTTT
CASKTSSSTDTQYF
>.|few|TRBV6-2/TRBV6-3|TRBJ2-3
TGTGCCAGCAGTTACTTCGGTACGCAGTATTTT
CASSYFGTQYF
>.|many|TRBV11-2|TRBJ2-7
TGTGCCAGCAGCTTTGACAGCAACTACGAGCAGTACTTC
CASSFDSNYEQYF
>TRBD2|few|TRBV20-1|TRBJ2-3
TGCAGTGCACGCAACCCGCTAGCGGGGAGAGGAACAGATACGCAGTATTTT
CSARNPLAGRGTDTQYF
>TRBD1|many|TRBV19|TRBJ1-2
TGTGCCAGTAGCCAGCCAGGACAGGGGGCTTTAAATGGCTACACCTTC
CASSQPGQGALNGYTF
>TRBD1|many|TRBV12-3/TRBV12-4|TRBJ2-7
TGTGCCAGCAGTCCCCGGACAGGGGGCTACGAGCAGTACTTC
CASSPRTGGYEQYF
>TRBD2|many|TRBV29-1|TRBJ2-2
TGCAGCGTCCGGGAGGAGAACACCGGGGAGCTGTTTTTT
CSVREENTGELFF
>.|few|TRBV20-1|TRBJ1-5
TGCAGTGCTCTGACCGCTTCCAATCAGCCCCAGCATTTT
CSALTASNQPQHF
>.|many|TRBV12-3/TRBV12-4|TRBJ1-5
TGTGCCAGCAGTTTAGTCGTTGATCAGCCCCAGCATTTT
CASSLVVDQPQHF
>.|.|TRBV11-2|TRBJ2-3
TGTGCCAGCAGCTTAGATCGGCTAGATACGCAGTATTTT
CASSLDRLDTQYF
>TRBD1|.|TRBV27|TRBJ1-5
TGTGCCAGCAGAACAGGGGTTGCCCAGCCCCAGCGTTTT
CASRTGVAQPQRF
>TRBD1|.|TRBV6-2/TRBV6-3|TRBJ1-1
TGTGCCAGCGGGGACAGGGCTCGCACTGAAGTTTTCTTT
CASGDRARTEVFF
>TRBD1|few|TRBV12-3/TRBV12-4|TRBJ2-6
TGTGCCAGCAGTGTAGACAGGGCTGGGGCCAACGTCCTGACTTTC
CASSVDRAGANVLTF
>TRBD2|many|TRBV10-2|TRBJ2-1
TGCGCCAGCACAGCGGGAGGCTACTACAATGAGCAGTTCTTC
CASTAGGYYNEQFF
>.|.|TRBV3-1|TRBJ2-1
TGTGCCAGCAGGGGGTATTACAATGAGCAGTTCTTC
CASRGYYNEQFF
>TRBD2|.|TRBV5-1|TRBJ2-1
TGCGCCAGCAGCTTGGCTAGCGGGATCGTCCATGAGCAGTTCTTC
CASSLASGIVHEQFF
>TRBD1|.|TRBV28|TRBJ2-5
TGTGCCAGCAGTTTATTCGGGACAGGGGAGAGAGAGACCCAGTACTTC
CASSLFGTGERETQYF
>.|many|TRBV29-1|TRBJ2-1
TGCAGCGTTGAAGCCTCCACGACTAGGGCCTACAATGAGCAGTTCTTC
CSVEASTTRAYNEQFF
>.|few|TRBV3-1|TRBJ1-2
TGTGCCAGCAGGGGACACTACTATGGCTACACCTTC
CASRGHYYGYTF
>.|few|TRBV7-2|TRBJ2-3
TGTGCCAGCAAACTAGCTGCGAGCACAGATACGCAGTATTTT
CASKLAASTDTQYF
>TRBD2|many|TRBV30|TRBJ2-5
TGTGCCTGGAGTGAACTAGCGGCCCAAGAGACCCAGTACTTC
CAWSELAAQETQYF